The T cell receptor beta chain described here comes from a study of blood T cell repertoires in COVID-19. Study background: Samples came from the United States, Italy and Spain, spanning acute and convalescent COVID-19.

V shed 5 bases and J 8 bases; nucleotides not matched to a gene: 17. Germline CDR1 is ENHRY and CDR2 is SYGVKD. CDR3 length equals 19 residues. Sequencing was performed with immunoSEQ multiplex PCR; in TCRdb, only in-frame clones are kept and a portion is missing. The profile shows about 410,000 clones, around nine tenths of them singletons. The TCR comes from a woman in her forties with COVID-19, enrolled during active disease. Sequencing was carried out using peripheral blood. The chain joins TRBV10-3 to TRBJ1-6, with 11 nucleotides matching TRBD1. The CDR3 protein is CAISPFLGTGGKGHSPLHF. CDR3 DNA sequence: TGTGCCATCAGTCCGTTTTTAGGGACAGGGGGTAAGGGGCATTCACCCCTCCACTTT.